This T cell receptor beta chain was sequenced for a study of identical twins. This clonotype was counted a few times. MiXCR, applied by TCRdb to the 5' RACE reads, yields one record per CDR3 protein. The table lists approximately 210,000 distinct CDR3 sequences, less than 9.5% of them singletons. All donors were healthy, and all were Caucasian. V dropped 0 bases and J dropped 2 bases, with 17 bases sitting between them. CDR3 size: 18 residues. The germline CDR1 and CDR2 sequences are SGHRS and YFSETQ. V usage is TRBV5-1 and J usage is TRBJ2-2; TRBD1 might be the D (6 bases). The sequence was obtained from a woman younger than 30 in good health. The specimen was memory (CD45RO+) T cells sorted from blood. CDR3 sequence: CASSLGPRTEGNTGELFF. CDR3 sequence (DNA): TGCGCCAGCAGCTTGGGTCCCCGGACAGAGGGAAACACCGGGGAGCTGTTTTTT. Full variable domain (rest looked up from reference TRBV5-1 and TRBJ2-2): KAGVTQTPRYLIKTRGQQVTLSCSPISGHRSVSWYQQTPGQGLQFLFEYFSETQRNKGNFPGRFSGRQFSNSRSEMNVSTLELGDSALYLCASSLGPRTEGNTGELFFGEGSRLTVL.